This T cell receptor (beta chain) stems from a study of cytomegalovirus exposure and HLA in healthy donors. General study findings and limits: The majority of CMV-associated TCR beta chains were reported as apparently HLA-restricted in a later analysis. It was assumed in the presence/absence analyses that sequencing depth was roughly uniform across donors.

Both 60 Vbeta primers and 13 Jbeta primers went into the PCR. This table comes from immunoSEQ multiplex PCR, and its TCRdb copy is limited to in-frame clones, with some not included. The sample shows 99,000 or so clones, 77% of them seen only once. Turning to this clone: Its target is unknown.

Germline V gene sequence: CDR1 SGHNT, CDR2 YENEEA. This CDR3 contains 14 residues. The V end was cut by 6 bases, the J end by 0 bases, with 9 bases between. The rearrangement links TRBV11-3 to TRBJ1-3; weak D call: TRBD1 (5 bases). The sequence was collected from a woman in her 40s in good health and CMV-seropositive. The sample was PBMCs. The CDR3 DNA reads TGTGCCAGCAGTTCAGGGTACTCTGGAAACACCATATATTTT. Translated, it gives CASSSGYSGNTIYF.